This note documents a single TCR beta chain sequence. The data were taken from a study of blood T cell repertoires in COVID-19. Study-wide background: Samples came from the United States, Italy and Spain, spanning acute and convalescent COVID-19. T cells, B-cell-depleted T cells, or PBMCs supplied cDNA or gDNA.

In the authors' methods: Nucleated cell counts were estimated from reference gene primer amplification. Data came from immunoSEQ multiplex PCR; TCRdb stores just in-frame clones and leaves some out. That table is the source of V, J and clone size, and D and trimming were worked out from the DNA. The table records about 370,000 clones, almost 90% of them present only once. The TCR comes from a man between 18 and 35 years old with active or convalescent COVID-19. The sample was peripheral blood.

This CDR3 is CASSPLGVHNSPLHF. In DNA, the CDR3 is TGTGCCAGCAGCCCCCTGGGAGTACATAATTCACCCCTCCACTTT. V and J are TRBV3-1 (or the pseudogene TRBV3-2) and TRBJ1-6; D unresolved. The V gene lost 4 bases and the J gene lost 5 bases, with 12 bases spanning the gap. The CDR3 runs 15 residues. CDR1 LGHDT and CDR2 YNNKEL come from the germline V gene (reference sequence).